This T cell receptor beta chain was observed in a study of blood T cell repertoires in COVID-19. On the study more broadly: In each case, the material was cDNA or gDNA derived from T cells, B-cell-depleted T cells, or PBMCs.

In the original processing: For nucleated cells, counts were estimated from reference gene primer amplification. Profiled with immunoSEQ multiplex PCR; TCRdb holds only in-frame clones, not every one. V and J calls and clone size are those listed in that table; D and trimming were worked out from the DNA. The sample contains 150,000 to 200,000 clones, roughly 83% of which appear only once. J was trimmed by 8 bases and V by 2 bases; bases with no gene match: 5. The length of the CDR3 is 15 residues. Germline assignment: CDR1 MDHEN and CDR2 SYDVKM. Participant ages covered about 18 to 89 years across about two dozen US areas. Each participant's cohort was designated according to participant-reported clinical history.

The TCR originated in a man aged 65-85 years who had been exposed to COVID-19. The source material was PBMCs or T cells enriched from blood (not recorded which). V and J are TRBV28 and TRBJ1-4; TRBD1 agrees at 10 bases. CDR3 sequence reads: CASSLKGTGEEKLFF. DNA for the CDR3: TGTGCCAGCAGTTTAAAGGGGACAGGGGAGGAAAAACTGTTTTTT.